The sequence of this TCR beta chain was determined in a study of blood T cells in healthy people across ages (dated by TCRdb to between 2014 and 2017). About the study as a whole: Template switching captured roughly one uniquely barcoded TCR beta cDNA molecule per two T cells in model experiments. Using deep sequencing normalized with unique cDNA molecular identifiers, the study measured how TCR beta repertoire diversity changes with age. The donors were split into four age groups: young (average 16 years), middle-aged (39), aged (around 67) and long-lived (about 74). The study analyzed two additional independent replicas of 1 million unique cDNA reads from the same blood draw for two donors, one aged 18 to 29 and one aged 80 or older.

Turning to this clonotype: Its antigen has not been determined. No much larger clonotype is one base removed from it; base qualities were not supplied.

The method behind the library was 5' RACE. Sequencing relied on an Illumina HiSeq 2500. A second PCR of about 6 to 12 cycles was run with a J-beta primer mix and a sample-barcoded 5' primer. A unique molecular identifier was introduced onto each TCR beta cDNA molecule by a template-switch 5' adaptor carrying 12 random nucleotides. At least 2.5 million CDR3-containing paired-end reads were obtained from each sample. First-strand cDNA was synthesized from all RNA with the Mint cDNA synthesis kit, primed by a TRBC-specific oligonucleotide. Following uracil-DNA glycosylase treatment, all cDNA underwent a first 18-cycle PCR with the universal primers M1SS and BC2_uni_R. The source study handled its data this way. For normalization, 1 million high-quality reads were randomly selected from each sample, with every read carrying a distinct molecular identifier. Instead of being binned into consensus sequences, reads with shared molecular identifiers were discarded. MiTCR, set to a Q25 quality threshold and the strictest error-elimination algorithm, was used for CDR3 identification, clonotype clustering and error correction. A nonparametric unseen species model using Euler transformation provided a lower-bound estimate of total TCR beta diversity. TCRdb trimmed public reads at Q25 via fastp, called clones via MiXCR and kept in-frame beta chains. Merged by CDR3 protein, the rows form single entries marked with the most common genes and DNA. The V and J calls and clone size are TCRdb's, not the authors'. The sample contains about 800,000 distinct CDR3 sequences, more than 20% of them found a single time. The top ten clonotypes cover 3.7% of the sample.

Donors were 40 or so systemically healthy Caucasian individuals from Russia aged roughly 6 to 90 years. Each donor gave 9.5 to 10 milliliters of peripheral blood, drawn into EDTA-treated Vacutainer tubes. Ficoll-Paque density-gradient centrifugation was used to isolate PBMCs, with at least 7 million obtained per sample. Total RNA was extracted from PBMCs with Trizol reagent, with at least 6 micrograms obtained per sample. Naive CD45RAhigh/CD27high T cell percentages were measured by flow cytometry on a PBMC aliquot from every donor. Germline trimming: 2 bases from V, 6 bases from J; junction bases outside gene matches: 9. Inclusive of the bounding cysteine and phenylalanine, the CDR3 is 15 residues long. Solely the CDR3 DNA is kept, with 45 bases framed from the first base. The germline V gene provides CDR1 SQVTM and CDR2 ANQGSEA. General study outcomes and caveats: The long-lived group showed more naive CD4+ T cells, fewer expanded clones and increased TCR diversity than the aged group, suggesting age selection. Observed TCR beta diversity per million T cells fell roughly linearly with age, and a significant reduction was already apparent by age approximately 41. Since profiling was done on bulk unsorted PBMCs, naive and antigen-experienced compartments could not be conclusively compared. Estimates of total diversity based on one million sequenced T cells were regarded as lower bounds and as underestimates. The CMV infection status of donors was not known, potentially confounding age-related changes in expanded clonotypes. A strong correlation was found between observed TCR beta diversity and the percentage of naive T cells measured by flow cytometry.

These data were also reused for a study on T cells of mothers and their children. That second publication adds: Donors were nine systemically healthy Caucasian individuals: three mothers and their six children. cDNA synthesis used all of the extracted RNA, with roughly 1.5 ug of RNA in each 15 ul reaction. In the second PCR, the M1S primer added sample barcodes and 2-4 random nucleotides. Over 9.5 million TCR beta CDR3 reads were obtained for each mother, and about 3 million reads were obtained for each child. TCR recombination output is similarly shaped by thymic selection in related and unrelated pairs, with a minor effect exerted by inherited differences. Related mother-child pairs always showed normalized repertoire overlap that was slightly higher than in unrelated mother-child pairs, though the difference was never significant. No persistent microchimeric T cell clones were detected, at a sensitivity of 90 to 100 clones per million clonotypes. Deep NGS was used in the study to compare the TCR beta repertoires of mothers and children and to look for features that separate related mother-child pairs from unrelated individuals. The mean age was roughly 44 +/- 4 years for the mothers and roughly 11 +/- 4 years for the children. After adapter ligation was performed with NEBNext reagents, the libraries were sequenced on an Illumina HiSeq 2000 with 100+100 nt paired-end reads. To avoid cross-contamination, the mother libraries and the child libraries were prepared a month apart and sequenced in separate runs. For each donor, between 500,000 and 2,000,000 distinct TCR beta clonotypes were identified. Naive TCR beta clonotypes were estimated from low-frequency clonotypes matched to each donor's FACS-determined naive share, without sorting.

The sequenced sample was blood. The TCR originated in a boy aged 10-17 years in good health. This chain is built from TRBV29-1 and TRBJ2-5, with 10 middle bases fitting TRBD1. The nucleotide sequence reads TGCAGCGTTGAACTGGGACAGGGGATTTCGAAGACCCAGTACTTC. This yields the protein CSVELGQGISKTQYF.